One and the same sample provided the 8 T cell receptor beta chains below, sequenced in a study of cytomegalovirus exposure and HLA in healthy donors. The PCR made use of 60 Vbeta and 13 Jbeta primers. Assay used: immunoSEQ multiplex PCR; TCRdb lists only in-frame clones, some missing. In the table there are some 130,000 clones, around 80% of which are singletons. The sequencing input was PBMCs. These receptors all come from a female donor in good health and CMV-seronegative.

The CDR3 DNA reads as TGTGCCAGCAGCCAGCGGGGAAGTTCTTACGAGCAGTACTTC. It translates to CASSQRGSSYEQYF. The chain is built from TRBV7-6 and TRBJ2-7; 7 bases match TRBD2. Germline values: CDR1 SGHVS, CDR2 FNYEAQ. The CDR3 extends over 14 amino acids. Trimming took 5 bases from V and 4 from J; bases not matched to a gene: 8.

The chain carries TRBV28 and TRBJ2-7; a possible D gene is TRBD2 (6 bases). The CDR3 contains 16 residues. Germline assignment: CDR1 MDHEN and CDR2 SYDVKM. V lost 3 bases and J 4 bases, leaving 19 bases between the germline ends. The CDR3 region is CASSLGGGGIGYEQYF. CDR3 DNA sequence: TGTGCCAGCAGTTTGGGGGGAGGAGGTATTGGGTACGAGCAGTACTTC.

The chain employs TRBV11-2 and TRBJ1-2; D not resolved. Germline V gives CDR1 SGHAT, CDR2 FQNNGV. This CDR3 region has 15 residues. Trimming shortened V by 0 bases and J by 7 bases, and 15 bases separated the two germline ends. In DNA, the CDR3 is TGTGCCAGCAGCTTAGATCAATACGAGGCCGGTGGCTACACCTTC. Amino acid sequence: CASSLDQYEAGGYTF.

As regards this clone: This same CDR3 is encoded by further DNA sequences in the sample. CDR3 region: CASSLAGEGTGELFF. In DNA, the CDR3 is TGCGCCAGCAGCTTGGCAGGGGAGGGGACCGGGGAGCTGTTTTTT. V and J are TRBV5-1 and TRBJ2-2, with TRBD2 as a possible D gene (7 bases). Germline CDR1 and CDR2: SGHRS and YFSETQ. V lost 0 bases and J 5 bases, leaving 11 bases between the germline ends. This CDR3 has 15 residues.

The chain recombines TRBV19 with TRBJ2-1; 12 bases are a match to TRBD2. V lost 4 bases and J lost 9; bases outside the gene matches: 7. This CDR3 comprises 15 residues. Germline CDR1 is LNHDA and CDR2 is SQIVND (reference sequence). CDR3 sequence (DNA): TGTGCCAGTAGTACAAGACTAGCGGGAGCATCTGAGCAGTTCTTC. Encoded protein: CASSTRLAGASEQFF.

This clone was counted a single time. V usage is TRBV5-4 and J usage is TRBJ2-3; 8 positions agree with TRBD2. J was trimmed by 0 bases and V by 0 bases; bases with no gene match: 6. Germline V gene lookup returns CDR1 SGHNT and CDR2 YYREEE (reference sequence). The CDR3 is 17 residues long. The CDR3 reads CASSLDGLAPSTDTQYF. CDR3 DNA sequence: TGTGCCAGCAGCTTGGATGGACTAGCCCCTAGCACAGATACGCAGTATTTT. Supplemented by reference TRBV5-4 and TRBJ2-3, the full variable domain reads ETGVTQSPTHLIKTRGQQVTLRCSSQSGHNTVSWYQQALGQGPQFIFQYYREEENGRGNFPPRFSGLQFPNYSSELNVNALELDDSALYLCASSLDGLAPSTDTQYFGPGTRLTVL.

V is TRBV28 and J is TRBJ2-2; 8 bases agree with TRBD1. V lost 6 bases to trimming and J lost 8 bases; unmatched junction nucleotides: 14. The CDR3 is made up of 16 amino acids. Per the germline V gene, CDR1 is MDHEN and CDR2 is SYDVKM. The CDR3 DNA reads as TGTGCCAGCAGCTGGGGGACAGGACGCCGGAGGGGGGAGCTGTTTTTT. Amino acids: CASSWGTGRRRGELFF.

The chain recombines TRBV7-9 with TRBJ2-5, with a tentative D call TRBD2 (5 bases). Matching the DNA end better, TRBJ2-7 makes the J call doubtful. The CDR3 sequence is 12 residues long. The germline gives CDR1 SEHNR, CDR2 FQNEAQ (reference sequence). The CDR3 bases are TGTGCCAGCAGTTTCGGGGTTTACGAGCAGTACTTC. Translation: CASSFGVYEQYF.